Listed here are 9 T cell receptor beta chains from one sample, sequenced in a study of T cell responses to AZD1222 COVID-19 vaccine. The data were produced by immunoSEQ multiplex PCR, yet TCRdb's version contains in-frame clones alone and is incomplete. The profile shows approximately 64,000 clones, about 90% of them singletons. Sample: peripheral blood, taken 28 days after the second dose of the MenACWY control vaccine. The receptor source for this set is an adult who received the MenACWY meningococcal vaccine as a control.

CDR3 DNA sequence: TGCAGCGTGACACGTGGGGGCGAGACTGAAGCTTTCTTT. Protein product: CSVTRGGETEAFF. The chain links TRBV29-1 to TRBJ1-1, with D perhaps matching TRBD1 (6 bases). From germline, CDR1 is SQVTM and CDR2 ANQGSEA. The ends were cut back, 6 bases at V and 5 bases at J, with 16 bases in the middle. There are 13 residues in the CDR3.

This chain connects TRBV28 to TRBJ1-5, with D perhaps TRBD1 (5 bases). The CDR3 contains 16 residues. V lost 9 bases and J 7 bases, leaving 25 bases between the germline ends. The V gene's germline CDR1 is MDHEN and CDR2 SYDVKM. The CDR3 loop is CASENAKPTRGQPQHF. In DNA, the CDR3 is TGTGCCAGTGAGAACGCGAAGCCAACAAGGGGACAGCCCCAGCATTTT. The full variable domain, in which reference TRBV28 and TRBJ1-5 provide the parts outside the CDR3, is DVKVTQSSRYLVKRTGEKVFLECVQDMDHENMFWYRQDPGLGLRLIYFSYDVKMKEKGDIPEGYSVSREKKERFSLILESASTNQTSMYLCASENAKPTRGQPQHFGDGTRLSIL.

The chain has TRBV2 and TRBJ2-7; TRBD1 matches at 7 bases. The V and J ends lost 6 bases and 4 bases, in that order; junction bases with no gene match: 9. There are 14 residues in the CDR3. CDR1 and CDR2 (germline): SNHLY, FYNNEI. CDR3 region: CASSLDRFKYEQYF. The CDR3 DNA is TGTGCCAGCAGCTTGGACAGGTTTAAATACGAGCAGTACTTC.

The gene calls are TRBV7-9 and TRBJ1-1; the D gene is possibly TRBD1 (5 bases). The CDR3 has 15 residues. Trimming removed 5 bases at V and 1 base at J, with 14 bases between. The germline CDR1 and CDR2 sequences are SEHNR and FQNEAQ (reference sequence). The CDR3, as DNA: TGTGCCAGCAGCCCCGCTGCGGGGGGGAACACTGAAGCTTTCTTT. Protein: CASSPAAGGNTEAFF.

With regard to this clone: Compared with germline, one end of the junction differs, possibly owing to a read error. This chain uses TRBV6-5 with TRBJ2-5; perhaps TRBD2 as D (5 bases). Per germline, CDR1 MNHEY and CDR2 SVGAGI. The CDR3 runs to 11 residues. The CDR3 region is CASSSGIESNF. CDR3 coding DNA: TGTGCCAGTTCCTCCGGGATCGAGTCGAACTTC.

The chain recombines TRBV6-2 or TRBV6-3 with TRBJ1-2; 10 bases map to TRBD1. The CDR3 covers 16 residues. J gave up 5 bases and V 5 bases, and 11 bases lay outside the gene matches. CDR1 MNHEY and CDR2 SVGEGT come from the germline V gene. The CDR3 DNA is TGTGCCAGCAGTCGAGCCGGGACAGGGGTTCAGTATGGCTACACCTTC. Translating it yields CASSRAGTGVQYGYTF.

The chain carries TRBV7-8 and TRBJ1-5; possible D gene TRBD1, 5 bases. The V and J ends lost 3 bases and 3 bases respectively, with 9 bases between them. Germline CDR1 SGHVS, CDR2 FQNEAQ. This CDR3 contains 14 residues. This CDR3 is CASSLGETNQPQHF. The CDR3 coding sequence is TGTGCCAGCAGCTTGGGGGAAACCAATCAGCCCCAGCATTTT. Combining the CDR3 with reference TRBV7-8 and TRBJ1-5 gives the whole variable domain GAGVSQSPRYKVAKRGQDVALRCDPISGHVSLFWYQQALGQGPEFLTYFQNEAQLDKSGLPSDRFFAERPEGSVSTLKIQRTQQEDSAVYLCASSLGETNQPQHFGDGTRLSIL.

The chain has TRBV9 and TRBJ1-1, with TRBD1 matching 11 bases. This CDR3 has 16 amino acids. J lost 1 base, V lost 0 bases, and 2 bases had no gene match. Looked up from germline, CDR1 is SGDLS and CDR2 is YYNGEE. CDR3 amino acids: CASSVEDRGQNTEAFF. CDR3 nucleotides: TGTGCCAGCAGCGTAGAGGACAGGGGGCAGAACACTGAAGCTTTCTTT.

This chain connects TRBV5-6 to TRBJ1-1; D perhaps matches TRBD1 (5 bases). V dropped 1 base and J dropped 4 bases, with 11 bases sitting between them. This CDR3 is built from 14 residues. Germline V gene sequence: CDR1 SGHDT, CDR2 YYEEEE. CDR3 region: CASSLQGLITEAFF. The CDR3 DNA sequence: TGTGCCAGCAGCTTGCAGGGCCTAATCACTGAAGCTTTCTTT.